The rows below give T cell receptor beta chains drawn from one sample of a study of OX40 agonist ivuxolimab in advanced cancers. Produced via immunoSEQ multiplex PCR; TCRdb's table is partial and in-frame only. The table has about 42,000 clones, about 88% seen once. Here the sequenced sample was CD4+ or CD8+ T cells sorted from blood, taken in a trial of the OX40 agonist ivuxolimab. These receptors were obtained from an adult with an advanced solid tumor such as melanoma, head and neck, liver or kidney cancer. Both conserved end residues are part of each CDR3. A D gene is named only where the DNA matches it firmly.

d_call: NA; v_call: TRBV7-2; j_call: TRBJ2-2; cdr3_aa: CASSSVVGPGELFF
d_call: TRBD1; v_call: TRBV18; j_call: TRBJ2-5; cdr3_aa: CASSDRVETQYF
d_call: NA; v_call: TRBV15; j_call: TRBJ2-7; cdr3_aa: CATREDRTGQNEQYF
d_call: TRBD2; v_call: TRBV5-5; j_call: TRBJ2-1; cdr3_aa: CASSLGLAVNYNEQFF
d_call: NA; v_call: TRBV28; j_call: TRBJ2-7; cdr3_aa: CASSLGSLYGTHYEQYF
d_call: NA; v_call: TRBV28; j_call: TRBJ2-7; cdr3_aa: CASSLPSSYEQYF
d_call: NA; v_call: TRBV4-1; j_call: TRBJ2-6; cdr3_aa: CASSFTRGNSGANVLTF
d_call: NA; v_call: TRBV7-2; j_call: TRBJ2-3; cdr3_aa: CASSLDYVDTQYF
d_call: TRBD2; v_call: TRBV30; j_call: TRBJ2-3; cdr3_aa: CAWSGRGPAGVDSTDTQYF
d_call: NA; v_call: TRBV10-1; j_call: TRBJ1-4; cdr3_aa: CASSEGSDEKLFF
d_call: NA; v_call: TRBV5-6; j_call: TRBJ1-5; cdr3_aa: CASSLVTYSNQPQHF
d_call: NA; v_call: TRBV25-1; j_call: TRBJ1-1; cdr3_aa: CASSEDRPNTEAFF
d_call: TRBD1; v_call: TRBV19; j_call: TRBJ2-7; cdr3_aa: CASSGPGQRWEQYF
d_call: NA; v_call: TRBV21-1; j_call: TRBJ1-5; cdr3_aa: CASIEGEQGNECNQPQHF
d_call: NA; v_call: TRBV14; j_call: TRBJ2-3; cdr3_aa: CASSHSWIADTQYF
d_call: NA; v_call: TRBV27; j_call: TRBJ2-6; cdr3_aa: CASSLVGANVLTF
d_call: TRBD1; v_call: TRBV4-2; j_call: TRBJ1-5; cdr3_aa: CASSQVEGQGNQPQHF
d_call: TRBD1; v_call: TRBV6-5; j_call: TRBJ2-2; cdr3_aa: CASRTGGATGELFF
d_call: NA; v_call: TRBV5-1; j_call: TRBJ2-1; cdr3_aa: CASSPKRSYNEQFF
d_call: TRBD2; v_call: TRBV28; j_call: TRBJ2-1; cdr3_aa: CASSPRDYINNEQFF
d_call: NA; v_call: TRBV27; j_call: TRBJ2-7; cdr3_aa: CASSPLGDREQYF
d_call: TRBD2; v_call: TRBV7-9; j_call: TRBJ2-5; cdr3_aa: CASSSTSGSSQEETQYF
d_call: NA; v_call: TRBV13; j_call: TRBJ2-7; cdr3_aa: CASSILSYEQYF
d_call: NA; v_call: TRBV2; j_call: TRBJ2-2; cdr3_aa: CASRTRRAGELFF